The 29 T cell receptor beta chains given below trace back to one sample, sequenced in a study of cytomegalovirus exposure and HLA in healthy donors. The PCR had 60 Vbeta and 13 Jbeta primers. Clones were sequenced by immunoSEQ multiplex PCR, and TCRdb holds only the in-frame ones, with some missing. The sample has 150,000 to 200,000 clones; the top ten hold 0.7% to 1%. The specimen sequenced was PBMCs. The receptors shown here come from a woman between 18 and 30 years old in good health and CMV-seropositive.

CDR3 DNA sequence: TGTGCCAGCAGTGAACTAGCGGGAGAGGGCACCTACGAGCAGTACTTC. Translation gives CASSELAGEGTYEQYF. V gene TRBV6-1 combines with J gene TRBJ2-5, with 10 bases lining up with TRBD2. The DNA end is a closer match to TRBJ2-7, so the J assignment may be wrong. Germline V gene lookup returns CDR1 MNHNS and CDR2 SASEGT. CDR3 length: 16 residues.

The V call is TRBV25-1, the J call TRBJ1-4, with 10 nucleotides matching TRBD1. This CDR3 has 18 residues. Per the germline V gene, CDR1 is MGHDK and CDR2 is SYGVNS. V lost 7 bases and J lost 2; bases outside the gene matches: 13. DNA of the CDR3: TGTGCCAGCAACCCCGGACAGGGGGTGATGTCGACTAATGAAAAACTGTTTTTT. Its protein product is CASNPGQGVMSTNEKLFF.

The chain carries TRBV6-5 and TRBJ2-5; no definite D call. The germline CDR1 and CDR2 sequences are MNHEY and SVGAGI. The V end was cut by 8 bases, the J end by 2 bases, with 12 bases between. The CDR3 contains 13 residues. In DNA, the CDR3 is TGTGCCAGCCGCGGAGCAGAACAAGAGACCCAGTACTTC. This sequence encodes CASRGAEQETQYF.

The chain has TRBV5-4 and TRBJ1-1; 8 bases are shared with TRBD1. The germline V gene has CDR1 SGHNT and CDR2 YYREEE (reference sequence). The J segment lost 2 bases and the V segment lost 1 base, leaving 4 bases of the junction unmatched. The CDR3 runs to 15 residues. This CDR3 is CASSLKGQVNTEAFF. The CDR3 DNA follows: TGTGCCAGCAGCTTGAAGGGACAGGTAAACACTGAAGCTTTCTTT.

The rearrangement uses TRBV5-1 and TRBJ1-1; 7 bases are shared with TRBD1. The ends lost 4 bases at V and 2 bases at J; junction bases unmatched: 8. From germline, CDR1 is SGHRS and CDR2 YFSETQ. The CDR3 has 15 amino acids. The DNA for the CDR3 is TGCGCCAGCAGCAGGCCAGACAGGGATAACACTGAAGCTTTCTTT. As protein: CASSRPDRDNTEAFF.

The genes are TRBV5-6 and TRBJ2-3, with D unclear. Deletions cut 1 base from V and 0 bases from J, with 12 bases between. CDR3 length equals 16 residues. Germline V gene sequence: CDR1 SGHDT, CDR2 YYEEEE. The CDR3: CASSLHQTASTDTQYF. The CDR3 nucleotides read TGTGCCAGCAGCTTGCATCAGACTGCTAGCACAGATACGCAGTATTTT.

The rearrangement joins TRBV5-1 to TRBJ2-3; 12 bases agree with TRBD2. This CDR3 comprises 16 residues. Trimming cost V 2 bases and J 2 bases; bases outside gene matches: 3. CDR1 and CDR2 (germline): SGHRS, YFSETQ. The CDR3 DNA reads TGCGCCAGCAGCTTTGGACTAGCGGGGACCACAGATACGCAGTATTTT. Translated: CASSFGLAGTTDTQYF.

This sequence joins TRBV18 and TRBJ2-7; 13 bases are shared with TRBD2. Germline V lookup: CDR1 KGHSH, CDR2 LQKENI. The junction had 3 bases not matched to a gene; V was cut back by 3 bases and J by 4 bases. The CDR3 totals 15 residues. The CDR3 here is CASSPGTSGKYEQYF. The CDR3 DNA follows: TGTGCCAGCTCACCCGGGACTAGCGGGAAGTACGAGCAGTACTTC.

The genes are TRBV6-1 and TRBJ2-5, with D maybe TRBD1 (8 bases). Germline V CDR1 and CDR2: MNHNS, SASEGT. The length of the CDR3 is 14 residues. Between the trimmed V and J ends, which lost 6 bases and 5 bases, there was a span of 16 bases. The CDR3 reads CASRTNRGGETQYF. In DNA form, the CDR3 reads TGTGCCAGCAGAACCAACAGGGGGGGCGAGACCCAGTACTTC.

V is TRBV13 and J is TRBJ2-7; a possible D gene is TRBD2 (5 bases). CDR1 is PRHDT and CDR2 is FYEKMQ in the germline V gene (reference sequence). Deletions cut 5 bases from V and 0 bases from J, with 14 bases between. The CDR3 totals 15 residues. DNA of the CDR3: TGTGCCAGCAGCAACGGCCGAGGGAGCTCCTACGAGCAGTACTTC. This gives the protein CASSNGRGSSYEQYF.

The chain carries TRBV2 and TRBJ2-5, with D perhaps matching TRBD2 (7 bases). Germline CDR1 SNHLY, CDR2 FYNNEI. The V gene lost 7 bases and the J gene lost 4 bases, with 16 bases spanning the gap. This CDR3 is built from 14 residues. CDR3 in DNA: TGTGCCAGCATCCTAGAGAGGGGGGGAGAGACCCAGTACTTC. Its translation is CASILERGGETQYF.

This chain joins TRBV4-3 and TRBJ1-2, with D maybe TRBD1 (5 bases). Germline V gene lookup returns CDR1 LGHNA and CDR2 YSLEER. This CDR3 is built from 14 residues. Trimming cost V 0 bases and J 6 bases, with 11 bases left between them. As DNA, the CDR3 is TGCGCCAGCAGCCAAGAGGGGGGTAGCCATGGCTACACCTTC. Translation: CASSQEGGSHGYTF.

This chain uses TRBV2 with TRBJ2-1; 9 nucleotides line up with TRBD2. The CDR3 runs to 14 residues. The junction had 6 bases not matched to a gene; V was cut back by 7 bases and J by 5 bases. Germline V gene sequence: CDR1 SNHLY, CDR2 FYNNEI. This chain's CDR3 is CASIGERGDNEQFF. CDR3 coding DNA: TGTGCCAGCATAGGGGAGCGGGGGGACAATGAGCAGTTCTTC.

The J gene is TRBJ2-3, the V gene TRBV5-1; D gene unclear. The CDR3 totals 13 residues. V shed 0 bases and J shed 8 bases, with 10 bases lying between them. Germline lookup yields CDR1 SGHRS and CDR2 YFSETQ. For the CDR3, the DNA is TGCGCCAGCAGCTTGGCTGAATCCGGTACGCAGTATTTT. Amino acids: CASSLAESGTQYF.

The chain combines TRBV7-2 with TRBJ2-7, with D tentatively TRBD2 (7 bases). Germline V lookup: CDR1 SGHTA, CDR2 FQGNSA. This CDR3 spans 13 amino acids. V lost 5 bases and J lost 5, with 13 bases in between. CDR3 DNA sequence: TGTGCCAGCAGCAGGGGGGGAAAGGACGAGCAGTACTTC. It translates to CASSRGGKDEQYF.

The chain recombines TRBV25-1 with TRBJ1-1; D is ambiguous. V was shortened by 5 bases and J by 5 bases, with 9 bases between the two germline ends. CDR3 length: 12 residues. CDR1 and CDR2 (germline): MGHDK, SYGVNS. DNA for the CDR3: TGTGCCAGCAGTTCCGGAGGAACTGAAGCTTTCTTT. This gives the protein CASSSGGTEAFF.

V gene TRBV23-1 combines with J gene TRBJ1-1; TRBD1 might be the D (5 bases). TRBV23-1 is treated as an ORF (open reading frame) with a function not yet certain. The CDR3 is made up of 17 amino acids. Trimming removed 0 bases from V and 3 bases from J, with 17 bases in between. The CDR3 DNA reads as TGCGCCAGCAGTCAATCGTACAGGCGGGGACGAGACACTGAAGCTTTCTTT. Translation: CASSQSYRRGRDTEAFF.

This chain connects TRBV19 to TRBJ2-6; 8 positions agree with TRBD1. Losses at the gene ends were 5 bases for V and 4 bases for J; bases not matched to a gene: 13. Per the germline V gene, CDR1 is LNHDA and CDR2 is SQIVND (reference sequence). This CDR3 is built from 18 residues. The CDR3: CASSPTFFRGQGANVLTF. The DNA of the CDR3 is TGTGCCAGTAGTCCAACCTTCTTCAGGGGGCAGGGGGCCAACGTCCTGACTTTC.

The genes are TRBV4-2 and TRBJ1-5; 8 bases agree with TRBD1. The length of the CDR3 is 18 residues. Germline lookup yields CDR1 LGHNA and CDR2 YNFKEQ. With 6 bases clipped from V and 1 base from J, the junction kept 14 bases outside the gene matches. CDR3 sequence: CASSPNYQGATSNQPQHF. CDR3 nucleotides: TGTGCCAGCAGTCCAAATTACCAGGGGGCAACCAGCAATCAGCCCCAGCATTTT.

This chain links TRBV4-1 with TRBJ2-7, with D perhaps matching TRBD2 (6 bases). CDR1 is MGHRA, CDR2 YSYEKL, per germline. This CDR3 comprises 16 residues. The V end lost 0 bases, the J end lost 5 bases, and 17 bases lay between the germline ends. The DNA of the CDR3 is TGCGCCAGCAGCCAAGATTCCGGACCTGGGGAGGACGAGCAGTACTTC. It encodes CASSQDSGPGEDEQYF.

V usage is TRBV7-9 and J usage is TRBJ2-2, with a tentative D call TRBD1 (6 bases). The CDR3 consists of 14 residues. Germline-derived CDR1 and CDR2 are SEHNR and FQNEAQ (reference sequence). V gave up 2 bases and J gave up 8 bases, with 12 bases separating them. This chain's CDR3 is CASSLYAGAGELFF. The CDR3 nucleotides are TGTGCCAGCAGCTTATATGCAGGGGCTGGGGAGCTGTTTTTT.

The chain carries TRBV14 and TRBJ2-3; no definite D call. The CDR3 extends over 19 amino acids. Germline assignment: CDR1 SGHDN and CDR2 FVKESK. V shed 1 base and J shed 1 base, with 21 bases lying between them. The CDR3, as DNA: TGTGCCAGCAGCCAAGTCGTCTCGCGCGCAGTAGCCCGCACAGATACGCAGTATTTT. This encodes CASSQVVSRAVARTDTQYF.

The V and J genes are TRBV9 and TRBJ2-1; TRBD2 matches 9 bases. CDR1 and CDR2 from the germline V gene are SGDLS and YYNGEE. V lost 2 bases to trimming and J lost 8 bases; unmatched junction nucleotides: 8. The CDR3 loop spans 15 amino acids. The CDR3, as DNA: TGTGCCAGCAGCGTGACCGGGACTAGCATCGATGAGCAGTTCTTC. Translation: CASSVTGTSIDEQFF.

This rearrangement joins TRBV5-5 to TRBJ2-1; TRBD1 matches at 7 bases. The CDR3 loop spans 12 amino acids. Germline assignment: CDR1 SGHKS and CDR2 YYEKEE (reference sequence). V dropped 7 bases and J dropped 6; count of bases not matched to a gene: 4. DNA for the CDR3: TGTGCCAGCGAGGACAGGACCAATGAGCAGTTCTTC. Translating it yields CASEDRTNEQFF.

As regards this clone: Other DNA sequences in this specimen translate into the identical CDR3. The chain is built from TRBV21-1 and TRBJ1-1. TRBV21-1 is noted as a pseudogene. The CDR3 spans 18 residues. The CDR3 reads CASSKPIDSYEPNTEAFF. The CDR3 region has the DNA TGTGCCAGCAGCAAGCCTATTGACTCGTACGAACCTAACACTGAAGCTTTCTTT.

V gene TRBV10-3 combines with J gene TRBJ1-1; the match to TRBD1 covers 7 bases. CDR3 length: 13 amino acids. CDR1 and CDR2 (germline): ENHRY, SYGVKD. V trimming: 10 bases; J trimming: 3 bases; junction bases outside the gene matches: 8. CDR3 protein: CATSGGTDTEAFF. The CDR3 DNA sequence: TGTGCCACCTCAGGGGGGACGGACACTGAAGCTTTCTTT.

This chain uses TRBV2 with TRBJ2-3; 12 bases map to TRBD2. The CDR3 spans 15 residues. V was pared by 6 bases and J by 0 bases, with 1 base of the junction left unmatched. Germline CDR1 SNHLY, CDR2 FYNNEI. Written as DNA, the CDR3 is TGTGCCAGCAGCCTAGCGGGAGGGAGCACAGATACGCAGTATTTT. Translating gives CASSLAGGSTDTQYF.

The genes are TRBV4-3 and TRBJ1-4; D not resolved. Trimming left V 0 bases short and J 7 bases short, with 18 bases between. Germline CDR1 LGHNA, CDR2 YSLEER. The CDR3 sequence is 17 residues long. The CDR3 spells CASSQEVAPPRGEKLFF. The CDR3 DNA follows: TGCGCCAGCAGCCAAGAGGTTGCGCCACCACGGGGTGAAAAACTGTTTTTT.

The chain employs TRBV11-1 and TRBJ2-5; a weak D match, TRBD2 (6 bases). Trimming took 5 bases from V and 2 from J, leaving 18 bases between them. The germline V gene has CDR1 SGHAT and CDR2 FQDESV (reference sequence). This CDR3 has 16 residues. CDR3 in DNA: TGTGCCAGCAGCACCCGCGCTAGCGTAATTCAAGAGACCCAGTACTTC. Amino acid sequence: CASSTRASVIQETQYF. Filled out from reference TRBV11-1 and TRBJ2-5, the complete variable domain reads EAEVAQSPRYKITEKSQAVAFWCDPISGHATLYWYRQILGQGPELLVQFQDESVVDDSQLPKDRFSAERLKGVDSTLKIQPAELGDSAMYLCASSTRASVIQETQYFGPGTRLLVL.